This T cell receptor beta chain was found in a study of PD-L1 blockade in urothelial cancer. Study in general: Of around 31 patients, fewer than 27 were males with bladder-origin urothelial cancer. Across blood samples, T cells had a median count of approximately 130,000. Researchers looked at the blood 3 weeks (second dose) and 6 weeks after treatment began.

The CDR3 is 14 residues long. Germline trimming cut 0 bases from V and 4 bases from J; bases unmatched to any gene: 3. CDR1 and CDR2 from the germline V gene are SGHRS and YFSETQ. Time point specified: peripheral blood 6 weeks after treatment start. The study enrolled patients with locally advanced or metastatic urothelial carcinoma. This clone was seen only once. TCRdb's copy holds only in-frame clones and misses some; the assay was immunoSEQ multiplex PCR. This sample has around 110,000 clones, with roughly 90% found just once. The material was PBMCs, obtained around atezolizumab (anti-PD-L1) treatment. This chain connects TRBV5-1 to TRBJ1-1; 7 bases are a match to TRBD1. The sequence derives from a man aged 60 to 69 with urothelial cancer. CDR3 nucleotides: TGCGCCAGCAGCTTGGAGACAGGGCTCACTGAAGCTTTCTTT. This sequence encodes CASSLETGLTEAFF.